This T cell receptor beta chain originates from a study of early T cells in non-severe SARS-CoV-2 infection. Study in general: Chains stayed unpaired after sequencing of bulk RNA from unsorted whole blood. General study findings and limits: Reliance on VDJdb matching favored anti-spike CD8 responses; private and CD4 specificities were missed.

Unique molecular identifiers were added to individual cDNA molecules. TCRdb itself ran the 5' RACE reads through MiXCR, one entry per CDR3 protein. The table lists around 84,000 distinct CDR3 sequences, about 15% of them singletons. This clonotype was counted a few times. The target antigen is unknown. CDR3 size: 15 residues. V lost 5 bases, J lost 5 bases, and 7 bases stayed unmatched. Germline V CDR1 and CDR2: SGHKS, YYEKEE (reference sequence). The sequenced sample was whole blood. This chain connects TRBV5-5 to TRBJ2-3, with TRBD1 matching over 11 bases. This receptor was obtained from an adult who was a healthcare worker with PCR-confirmed SARS-CoV-2 infection or an uninfected control (not recorded which). The chain's CDR3 is CASRPGQGVVDTQYF. CDR3 DNA sequence: TGTGCCAGCAGACCGGGACAGGGGGTTGTAGATACGCAGTATTTT.